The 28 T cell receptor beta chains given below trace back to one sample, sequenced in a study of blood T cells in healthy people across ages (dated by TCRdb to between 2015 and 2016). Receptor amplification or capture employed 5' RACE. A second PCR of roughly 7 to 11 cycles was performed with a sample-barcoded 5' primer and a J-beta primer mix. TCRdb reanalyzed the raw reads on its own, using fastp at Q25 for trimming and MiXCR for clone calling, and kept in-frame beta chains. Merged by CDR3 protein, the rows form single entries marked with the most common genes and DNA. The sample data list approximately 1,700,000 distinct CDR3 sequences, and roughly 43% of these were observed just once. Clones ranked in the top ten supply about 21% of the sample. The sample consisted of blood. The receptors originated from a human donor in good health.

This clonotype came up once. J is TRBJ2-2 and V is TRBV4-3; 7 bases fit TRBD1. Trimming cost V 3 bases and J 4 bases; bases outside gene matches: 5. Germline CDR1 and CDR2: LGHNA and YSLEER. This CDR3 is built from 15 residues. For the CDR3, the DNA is TGCGCCAGCAGCCACTCGACAGGGTCCACCGGGGAGCTGTTTTTT. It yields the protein CASSHSTGSTGELFF.

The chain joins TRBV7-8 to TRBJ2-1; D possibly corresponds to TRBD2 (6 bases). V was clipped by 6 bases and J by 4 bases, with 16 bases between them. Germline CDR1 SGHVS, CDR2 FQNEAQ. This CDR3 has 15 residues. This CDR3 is CASRAGGVAYNEQFF. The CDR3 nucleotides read TGTGCCAGCAGGGCCGGCGGGGTAGCGTACAATGAGCAGTTCTTC.

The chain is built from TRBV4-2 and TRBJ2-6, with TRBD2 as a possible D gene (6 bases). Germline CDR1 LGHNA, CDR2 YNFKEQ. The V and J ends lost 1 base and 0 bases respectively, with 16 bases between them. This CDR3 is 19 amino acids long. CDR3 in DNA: TGTGCCAGCAGCCAAGGAGGAGGGAAGGGGCCCTCTGGGGCCAACGTCCTGACTTTC. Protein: CASSQGGGKGPSGANVLTF.

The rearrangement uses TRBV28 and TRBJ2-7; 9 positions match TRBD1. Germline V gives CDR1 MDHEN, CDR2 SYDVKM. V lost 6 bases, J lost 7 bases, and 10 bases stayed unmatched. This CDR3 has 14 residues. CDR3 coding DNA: TGTGCCAGCAGAAAGACAGGGGGTTTTAGGGAGCAGTACTTC. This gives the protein CASRKTGGFREQYF.

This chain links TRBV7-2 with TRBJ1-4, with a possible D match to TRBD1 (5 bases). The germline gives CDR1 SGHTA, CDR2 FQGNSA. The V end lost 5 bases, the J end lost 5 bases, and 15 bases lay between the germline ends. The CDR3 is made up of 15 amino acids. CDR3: CASSVAGTGNEKLFF. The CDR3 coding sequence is TGTGCCAGCAGCGTTGCCGGGACTGGAAATGAAAAACTGTTTTTT.

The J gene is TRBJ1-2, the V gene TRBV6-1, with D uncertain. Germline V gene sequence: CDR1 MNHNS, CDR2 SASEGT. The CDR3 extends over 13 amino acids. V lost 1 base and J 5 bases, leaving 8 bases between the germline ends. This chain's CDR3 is CASSEVTKYGYTF. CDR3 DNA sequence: TGTGCCAGCAGTGAAGTCACAAAATATGGCTACACCTTC.

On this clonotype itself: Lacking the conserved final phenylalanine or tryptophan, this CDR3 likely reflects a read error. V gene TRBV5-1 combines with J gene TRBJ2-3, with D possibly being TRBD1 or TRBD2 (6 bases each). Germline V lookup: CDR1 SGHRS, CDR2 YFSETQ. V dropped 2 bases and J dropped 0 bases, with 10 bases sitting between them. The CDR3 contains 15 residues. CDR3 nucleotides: TGCGCCAGCAGCTTCGGGGGCGGAAGCACAGATACGCAGTATTGT. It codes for CASSFGGGSTDTQYC.

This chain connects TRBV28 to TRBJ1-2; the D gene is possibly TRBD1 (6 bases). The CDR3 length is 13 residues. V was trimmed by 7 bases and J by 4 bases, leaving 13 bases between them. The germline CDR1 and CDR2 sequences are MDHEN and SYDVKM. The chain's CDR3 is CASTLGTLYGYTF. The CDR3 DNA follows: TGTGCCAGCACCCTCGGGACACTCTATGGCTACACCTTC.

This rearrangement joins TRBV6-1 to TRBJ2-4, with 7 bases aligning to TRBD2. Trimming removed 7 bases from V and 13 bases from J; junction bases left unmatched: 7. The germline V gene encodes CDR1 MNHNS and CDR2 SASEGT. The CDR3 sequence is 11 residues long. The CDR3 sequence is CASIRAGEQYF. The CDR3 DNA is TGTGCCAGCATCCGGGCGGGGGAGCAGTACTTC.

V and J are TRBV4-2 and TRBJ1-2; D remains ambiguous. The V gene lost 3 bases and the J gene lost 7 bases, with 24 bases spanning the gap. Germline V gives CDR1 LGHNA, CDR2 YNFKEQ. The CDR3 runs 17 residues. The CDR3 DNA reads TGTGCCAGCAGCCACTCGGGAGGACCCTCAGCGGGGAGTGGCTACACCTTC. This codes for CASSHSGGPSAGSGYTF.

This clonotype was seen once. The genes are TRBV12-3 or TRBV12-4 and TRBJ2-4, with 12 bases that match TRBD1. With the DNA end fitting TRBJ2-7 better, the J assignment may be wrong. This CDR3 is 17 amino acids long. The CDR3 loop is CASSSTKGQGAWYEQYF. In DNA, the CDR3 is TGTGCCAGCAGTTCAACGAAGGGACAGGGGGCTTGGTACGAGCAGTACTTC.

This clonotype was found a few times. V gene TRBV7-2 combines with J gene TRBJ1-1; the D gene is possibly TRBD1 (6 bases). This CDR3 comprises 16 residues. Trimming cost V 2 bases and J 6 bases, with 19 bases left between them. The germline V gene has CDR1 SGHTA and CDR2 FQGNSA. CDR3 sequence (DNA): TGTGCCAGCAGCTTAAGTATTGGAGGGGGTTTAGCTGAAGCTTTCTTT. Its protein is CASSLSIGGGLAEAFF.

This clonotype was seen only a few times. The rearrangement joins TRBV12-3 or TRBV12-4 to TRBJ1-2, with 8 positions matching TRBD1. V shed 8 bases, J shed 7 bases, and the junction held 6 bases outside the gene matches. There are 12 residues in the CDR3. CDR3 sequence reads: CASGCRGLGYTF. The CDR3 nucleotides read TGTGCCAGCGGCTGCAGGGGGCTTGGCTACACCTTC.

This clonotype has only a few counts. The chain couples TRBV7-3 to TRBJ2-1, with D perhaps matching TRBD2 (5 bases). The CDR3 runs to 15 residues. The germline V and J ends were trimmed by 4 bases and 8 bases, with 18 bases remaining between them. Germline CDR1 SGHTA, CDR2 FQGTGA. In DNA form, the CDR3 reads TGTGCCAGCAGCTCCTCAGGAGGACCACAATATGAGCAGTTCTTC. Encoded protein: CASSSSGGPQYEQFF.

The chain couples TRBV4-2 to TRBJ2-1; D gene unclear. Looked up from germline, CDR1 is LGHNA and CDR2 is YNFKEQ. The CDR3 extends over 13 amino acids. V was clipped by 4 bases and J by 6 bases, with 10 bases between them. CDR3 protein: CASSLVESNEQFF. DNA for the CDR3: TGTGCCAGCAGCCTTGTAGAGTCCAATGAGCAGTTCTTC.

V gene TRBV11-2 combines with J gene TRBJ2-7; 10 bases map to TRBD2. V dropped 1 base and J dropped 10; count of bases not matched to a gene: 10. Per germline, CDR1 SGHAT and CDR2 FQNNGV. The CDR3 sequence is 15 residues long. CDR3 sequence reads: CASSLGRASGGTQYF. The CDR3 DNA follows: TGTGCCAGCAGCTTAGGGCGGGCTAGCGGGGGTACCCAGTACTTC. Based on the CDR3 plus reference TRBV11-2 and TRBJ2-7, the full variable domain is EAGVAQSPRYKIIEKRQSVAFWCNPISGHATLYWYQQILGQGPKLLIQFQNNGVVDDSQLPKDRFSAERLKGVDSTLKIQPAKLEDSAVYLCASSLGRASGGTQYFGPGTRLTVT.

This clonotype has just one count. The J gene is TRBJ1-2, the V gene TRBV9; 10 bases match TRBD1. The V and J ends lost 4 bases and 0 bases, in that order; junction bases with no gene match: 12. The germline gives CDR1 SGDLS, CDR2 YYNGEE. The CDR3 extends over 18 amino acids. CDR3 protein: CASSPTGDRGLANYGYTF. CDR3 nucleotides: TGTGCCAGCAGCCCCACGGGGGACAGGGGCCTAGCTAACTATGGCTACACCTTC.

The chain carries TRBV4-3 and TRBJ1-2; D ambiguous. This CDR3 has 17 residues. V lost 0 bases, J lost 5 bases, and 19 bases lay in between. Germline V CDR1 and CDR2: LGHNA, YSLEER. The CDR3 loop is CASSQDRAAGRWYGYTF. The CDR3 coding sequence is TGCGCCAGCAGCCAAGATCGAGCGGCCGGGCGTTGGTATGGCTACACCTTC.

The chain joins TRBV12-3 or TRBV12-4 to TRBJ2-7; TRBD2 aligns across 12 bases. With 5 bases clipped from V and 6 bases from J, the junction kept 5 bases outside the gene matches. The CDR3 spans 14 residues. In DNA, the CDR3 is TGTGCCAGCAGTCTTAGACTAGCGGGGGCCGAGCAGTACTTC. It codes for CASSLRLAGAEQYF.

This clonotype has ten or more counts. DNA for the CDR3: TGTGCCAGCAGCAGGGTTTTCCAAGAGACCCAGTACTTC. It translates to CASSRVFQETQYF. The rearrangement joins TRBV11-2 to TRBJ2-5, with D hard to call. V shed 5 bases and J shed 1 base, with 8 bases lying between them. Germline CDR1 reads SGHAT; CDR2 reads FQNNGV. CDR3 length: 13 amino acids.

In DNA, the CDR3 is TGTGCCAGCAGCTTAGTGCAGGGCGGGAATGAAAAACTGTTTTTT. This sequence encodes CASSLVQGGNEKLFF. V and J are TRBV7-2 and TRBJ1-4, with a possible D match to TRBD1 (5 bases). CDR3 size: 15 residues. V shed 1 base and J shed 5 bases, with 11 bases lying between them. The germline gives CDR1 SGHTA, CDR2 FQGNSA.

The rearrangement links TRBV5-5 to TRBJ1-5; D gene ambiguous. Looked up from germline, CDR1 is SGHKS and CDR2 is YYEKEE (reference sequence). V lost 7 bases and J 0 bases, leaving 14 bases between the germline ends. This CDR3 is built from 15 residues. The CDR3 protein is CASAHDLASNQPQHF. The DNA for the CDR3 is TGTGCCAGCGCCCATGACCTGGCTAGCAATCAGCCCCAGCATTTT.

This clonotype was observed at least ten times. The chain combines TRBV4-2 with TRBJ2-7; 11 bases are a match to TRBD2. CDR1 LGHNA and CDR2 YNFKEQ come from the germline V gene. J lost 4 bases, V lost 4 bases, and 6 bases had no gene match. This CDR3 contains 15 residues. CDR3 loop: CASSPRLAGIYEQYF. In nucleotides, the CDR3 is TGTGCCAGCAGCCCACGACTAGCGGGGATATACGAGCAGTACTTC.

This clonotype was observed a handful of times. CDR3 amino acids: CSARDGSGGSLYEQYF. DNA of the CDR3: TGCAGTGCTAGAGATGGAAGCGGGGGGTCCCTCTACGAGCAGTACTTC. The J gene is TRBJ2-7, the V gene TRBV20-1; 9 bases match TRBD2. This CDR3 has 16 residues. Germline V CDR1 and CDR2: DFQATT, SNEGSKA (reference sequence). After removal of 0 bases from V and 3 bases from J, the junction contained 9 bases not matched to a gene.

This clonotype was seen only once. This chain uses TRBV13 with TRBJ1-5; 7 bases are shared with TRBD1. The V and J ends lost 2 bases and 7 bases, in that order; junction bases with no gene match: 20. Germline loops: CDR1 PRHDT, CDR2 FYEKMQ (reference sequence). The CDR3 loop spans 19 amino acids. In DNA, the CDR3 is TGTGCCAGCAGCTTATCGGCAGGGGGGGGTCCTCAGATAGGCCAGCCCCAGCATTTT. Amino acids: CASSLSAGGGPQIGQPQHF. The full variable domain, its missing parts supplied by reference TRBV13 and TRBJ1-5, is AAGVIQSPRHLIKEKRETATLKCYPIPRHDTVYWYQQGPGQDPQFLISFYEKMQSDKGSIPDRFSAQQFSDYHSELNMSSLELGDSALYFCASSLSAGGGPQIGQPQHFGDGTRLSIL.

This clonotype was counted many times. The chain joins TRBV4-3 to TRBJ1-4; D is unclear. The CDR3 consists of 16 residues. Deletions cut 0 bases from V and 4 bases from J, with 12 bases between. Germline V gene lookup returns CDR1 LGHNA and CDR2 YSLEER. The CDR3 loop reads CASSQDHRTFNEKLFF. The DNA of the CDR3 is TGCGCCAGCAGCCAAGATCACCGAACCTTTAATGAAAAACTGTTTTTT.

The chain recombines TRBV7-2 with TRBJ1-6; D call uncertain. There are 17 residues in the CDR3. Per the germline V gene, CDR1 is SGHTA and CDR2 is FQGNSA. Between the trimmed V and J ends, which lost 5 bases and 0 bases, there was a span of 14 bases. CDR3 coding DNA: TGTGCCAGCAGCAACGGGTATTCGCCCTCCTATAATTCACCCCTCCACTTT. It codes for CASSNGYSPSYNSPLHF.

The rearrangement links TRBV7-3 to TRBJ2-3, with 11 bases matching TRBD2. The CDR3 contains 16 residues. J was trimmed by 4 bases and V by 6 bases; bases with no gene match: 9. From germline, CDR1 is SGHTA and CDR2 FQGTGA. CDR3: CASSLIAGGSPDTQYF. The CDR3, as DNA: TGTGCCAGCAGTCTTATAGCGGGGGGGTCTCCAGATACGCAGTATTTT. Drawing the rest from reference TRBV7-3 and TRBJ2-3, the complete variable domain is GAGVSQTPSNKVTEKGKYVELRCDPISGHTALYWYRQSLGQGPEFLIYFQGTGAADDSGLPNDRFFAVRPEGSVSTLKIQRTERGDSAVYLCASSLIAGGSPDTQYFGPGTRLTVL.